This T cell receptor beta chain was recorded in a study of cytomegalovirus exposure and HLA in healthy donors. The study's findings and limits: Researchers reported from a later analysis that most CMV-associated TCR beta chains appeared HLA-restricted.

The V gene lost 5 bases and the J gene lost 7 bases, with 11 bases spanning the gap. Germline V gene sequence: CDR1 SEHNR, CDR2 FQNEAQ (reference sequence). The CDR3 contains 12 residues. PCR used 60 Vbeta primers and 13 Jbeta primers. TCRdb's copy holds only in-frame clones and misses some; the assay was immunoSEQ multiplex PCR. Among roughly 100,000 clones listed, around 80% were seen once. With respect to this clone: Its antigen is undetermined.

Each donor was nominally healthy when sampled (though unrecorded immune exposures were likely). The sequence was obtained from a woman aged 60-75 years in good health and CMV-seronegative. This sequence joins TRBV7-9 and TRBJ1-2, with unresolved D. Sequencing was performed on PBMCs. The CDR3 protein is CASSAGAGGYTF. The CDR3 DNA follows: TGTGCCAGCAGCGCGGGCGCAGGTGGCTACACCTTC.